This TCR beta chain is from a study of OX40 agonist ivuxolimab in advanced cancers. Study as a whole: Participants could have had prior anti-PD-1, anti-PD-L1 or anti-CTLA-4 therapy, and more than 35% had some.

Using immunoSEQ multiplex PCR, the repertoire was profiled, and TCRdb retains in-frame clones only, with some absent. The sample includes 30,000 to 40,000 clones, 70% to 85% of them seen just once. This clone has a handful of counts. Its antigen is not known. Study findings and constraints: Partly responding patients at 0.1-3.0 mg/kg showed some of the smallest clonal expansion. There was clonal expansion of CD4+ and CD8+ blood T cells by week 6 at 0.1 to 3.0 mg/kg. Normalized T-cell clonal expansion was also low in some nonresponders.

The CDR3 runs to 14 residues. From germline, CDR1 is SEHNR and CDR2 FQNEAQ (reference sequence). Unmatched junction bases numbered 4, after V lost 5 bases and J lost 1 base. The specimen comprised CD4+ or CD8+ T cells sorted from blood, sampled in a trial of the OX40 agonist ivuxolimab. The V call is TRBV7-9, the J call TRBJ2-7, with TRBD2 matching over 8 bases. The clonotype originates from an adult with an advanced solid tumor such as melanoma, head and neck, liver or kidney cancer. Here the CDR3 reads CASSDSGESYEQYF. The CDR3 DNA sequence: TGTGCCAGCAGCGATAGCGGGGAGTCCTACGAGCAGTACTTC.